Described below is a single TCR beta chain sequence and its context. This clone's antigen is unknown. The record has no base qualities; no much larger clone is one base away. The time point label corresponds to: 5 to 6 months of natalizumab therapy. The sample's treatment or condition label, decoded: on natalizumab therapy at sampling. Every listed patient had earlier received interferon beta, and every PML patient was female. At 6 and 12 months of natalizumab therapy, T1 and T2 blood samples were collected, respectively. Ficoll-Hypaque density gradient centrifugation was used to isolate peripheral blood mononuclear cells. The trim is 3 bases for V and 1 base for J, with a gap of 9 bases between the germline ends. From its cysteine to its phenylalanine, the CDR3 spans 14 amino acids. Only CDR3 DNA is held: 42 bases, read in frame from base 1. The CDR1 and CDR2 encoded by the germline V gene (reference sequence) are LNHDA and SQIVND.

This sample was taken from a study of multiple sclerosis patients with progressive multifocal leukoencephalopathy (dated 2019 in TCRdb). At the level of the whole study: The study examined peripheral T and B cells of MS patients who developed PML (4 under natalizumab, 1 after alemtuzumab) and treated patients who did not. The study aimed to detect JC virus-specific or public T-cell expansions arising at the time of PML onset. From before therapy, through 6 and 12 months, up to PML onset, two natalizumab-treated patients who later developed PML were tracked longitudinally. Broader findings and caveats from the paper: Analysis was restricted to peripheral blood, although for natalizumab-associated PML, cerebrospinal fluid or brain lymphocytes might be more informative. Because the cohort was small and descriptive, it remained unclear whether the findings reflect JC virus infection or general immunocompromise. When PML developed, neither common TRBV or TRBJ gene usage nor preferential TRBV-TRBJ pairings were detected. Most PML patients had lower normalized Shannon entropy, suggesting less diverse TRB repertoires, while values in the natalizumab-treated controls sat near 1. TRB clones with frequency above 0.5% were observed only in PML patients, but the clones expanded at PML onset were found to be already present before and during natalizumab therapy.

The library was produced with the immunoSEQ multiplex PCR assay. Synthetic inline TR CDR3 controls covering all V-J pairings were spiked into each PCR so that template counts could be estimated and amplification bias removed. Reads were processed so that amplification and sequencing bias were reduced, and quantification was performed against synthetic TR CDR3 analogs. The published analysis was carried out like this. Raw data were processed in ImmunoSEQ Analyzer, with out-of-frame sequences and CDR3s containing stop codons removed, and gene names were assigned according to IMGT nomenclature. Repertoire diversity was summarized as normalized Shannon entropy, defined as 1 minus Pielou's evenness. TRB sequences were treated as identical only when sharing V gene, J gene and CDR3. Public PML clonotypes were CDR3s shared by two or more PML-onset samples but absent earlier, in controls, and in public databases. CDR3 amino acid composition by position was analyzed with Skylign using the observed count method. TCRdb carries this immuneACCESS record with in-frame sequences only. Its versions omit some clonotypes, under half of them owing to an unresolved V gene in the studies checked, with the rest unexplained. The DNA gave D and trimming, while V, J and clone size come from that table. The sample includes 25,000 to 30,000 clones, with 89% observed a single time. The ten most abundant clones make up roughly 1.6% of the sample.

The sample in question was PBMCs, obtained from a patient treated with natalizumab. Here the chain combines TRBV19 and TRBJ1-1; no D gene call is confident. The TCR was taken from a human donor with multiple sclerosis. The nucleotide sequence reads as follows: TGTGCCAGTAGTATCATCGCTCCGAACACTGAAGCTTTCTTT. Its translation is CASSIIAPNTEAFF.